The clone carrying this T cell receptor beta chain was detected many times. TCR beta CDR3 region amplification was performed from RNA transcripts. In the first-round RT-PCR of the TCR CDR3, the HTBI primer set was used. MiXCR, applied by TCRdb to the multiplex PCR reads, yields one record per CDR3 protein. The repertoire holds roughly 510,000 distinct CDR3 sequences, with more than 20% as singletons. The CDR3 sequence is 14 residues long. With 0 bases clipped from V and 4 bases from J, the junction kept 0 bases outside the gene matches. Germline lookup yields CDR1 SGHKS and CDR2 YYEKEE (reference sequence). This sample was included in a study of T cells in Graves' hyperthyroidism and ophthalmopathy. Researchers defined stable Graves' hyperthyroidism as no ophthalmopathy progression within 18 months. Patients between 18 and 65 years old had hyperthyroidism, newly diagnosed and lasting under 2 months. Patients showing uncontrolled infection, other autoimmune disease, pregnancy or lactation were ineligible.

This sequence joins TRBV5-5 and TRBJ2-2; 7 bases fit TRBD1. The sequencing input was blood. The sequence was obtained from a man in his late teens or twenties with Graves' hyperthyroidism. This CDR3 is CASSLGTGTGELFF. DNA of the CDR3: TGTGCCAGCAGCTTGGGGACAGGCACCGGGGAGCTGTTTTTT. Variable domain in full (rest from reference TRBV5-5 and TRBJ2-2): DAGVTQSPTHLIKTRGQQVTLRCSPISGHKSVSWYQQVLGQGPQFIFQYYEKEERGRGNFPDRFSARQFPNYSSELNVNALLLGDSALYLCASSLGTGTGELFFGEGSRLTVL.